This TCR beta chain was observed in a study of blood T cell repertoires in COVID-19. Study overall: In each case, the material was cDNA or gDNA derived from T cells, B-cell-depleted T cells, or PBMCs.

The assay was immunoSEQ multiplex PCR, and TCRdb's table has in-frame clones only and misses some. The data contain roughly 80,000 clones, about 88% of them singletons. The CDR3 runs to 16 residues. Germline CDR1 reads SGHVS; CDR2 reads FNYEAQ. The V end was cut by 2 bases, the J end by 8 bases, with 18 bases between. The chain links TRBV7-6 to TRBJ1-4; D may be TRBD1 (6 bases). The clonotype comes from a human donor in a cohort sampled during active COVID-19. Sequencing was performed on peripheral blood. Here the CDR3 DNA reads TGTGCCAGCAGCTTACTTAACAGGGAAGTTGGGGAAAAACTGTTTTTT. Its protein is CASSLLNREVGEKLFF.